The clone carrying this T cell receptor beta chain was observed at least ten times. Its cognate antigen is unknown. Time point here: blood at routine non-recurrence follow-up after resection. Without sorting, whole RNA was sequenced from tumor, nontumor lung or frozen PBMC. The sample belongs to a study of spatial heterogeneity in lung cancer. Study-level background: The study sequenced follow-up PBMC samples when they were available, at a median of around 2 years after resection. Fewer alpha-chain than beta-chain sequences were consistently detected. General observations from the study: Follow-up blood showed ubiquitous expanded tumor TCRs less than blood at resection did.

TCRdb processed the 5' RACE reads anew with MiXCR; each CDR3 protein has one entry. This sample has about 27,000 distinct CDR3 sequences; approximately 5.9% occur once, and the top ten carry roughly 24%. The V gene end was trimmed by 5 bases and the J gene end by 8 bases; junction bases not matched to a gene: 17. The CDR3 has 19 amino acids. Germline V gene sequence: CDR1 SGHTA, CDR2 FQGNSA. This TCR was recovered from a female donor with early-stage non-small cell lung cancer. The chain couples TRBV7-2 to TRBJ2-1; 14 bases are shared with TRBD2. Sequenced here: PBMCs, sampled at follow-up. CDR3 residues: CASSPRTSGRPTRMDEQFF. The CDR3 nucleotides are TGTGCCAGCAGCCCCCGGACTAGCGGGAGGCCTACGCGAATGGATGAGCAGTTCTTC. The entire variable domain, with the rest obtained from reference TRBV7-2 and TRBJ2-1, is as follows: GAGVSQSPSNKVTEKGKDVELRCDPISGHTALYWYRQSLGQGLEFLIYFQGNSAPDKSGLPSDRFSAERTGGSVSTLTIQRTQQEDSAVYLCASSPRTSGRPTRMDEQFFGPGTRLTVL.